This is a list of T cell receptor beta chains from one sample in a study of cytotoxic CD8 clonotypes in ibrutinib-treated CLL. The assay was immunoSEQ multiplex PCR, and TCRdb's table has in-frame clones only and misses some. The data contain 65,000 to 95,000 clones, around 83% of them singletons. Sequenced material: PBMCs, taken before ibrutinib treatment. The origin of the receptors is a human donor with chronic lymphocytic leukemia. CDR3s include the opening cysteine and the closing phenylalanine or tryptophan. The D gene is left open where the match is weak. Clone size is stated in some rows and not others, as once, few, many or a class when expanded.

abundance	v_gene	j_gene	d_gene	CDR3nt	CDR3aa
-	TRBV14	TRBJ2-7	-	TGTGCCAGCAGCTACTCACGCCACCGGGAGCAGTACTTC	CASSYSRHREQYF
few	TRBV2	TRBJ2-7	TRBD2	TGTGCCAGCAGTCCGGGGACTAGCGGGGTCTACGAGCAGTACTTC	CASSPGTSGVYEQYF
-	TRBV27	TRBJ2-7	TRBD1	TGTGCCAGCAGTCCCGGCCGGGACAGGCCGTTCGGCGAGCAGTACTTC	CASSPGRDRPFGEQYF
-	TRBV28	TRBJ1-3	-	TGTGCCAGCAGAGGCCAGGCAGGGGCCGGAAACACCATATATTTT	CASRGQAGAGNTIYF
-	TRBV5-1	TRBJ2-1	TRBD2	TGCGCCAGCAGCGGGGGGGTGACCCTCTACAATGAGCAGTTCTTC	CASSGGVTLYNEQFF
-	TRBV6-5	TRBJ2-7	TRBD1	TGTGCCAGCAGTTACCATGGACAGGGGTTTGGCGAGCAGTACTTC	CASSYHGQGFGEQYF
-	TRBV5-6	TRBJ1-2	-	TGTGCCAGCAGCCGAGGAAGGCGGGGCTACACCTTC	CASSRGRRGYTF
once	TRBV5-8	TRBJ1-1	-	TGTGCCAGCAGCTTGGCGGGGGACAAGGACACTGAAGCTTTCTTT	CASSLAGDKDTEAFF
-	TRBV7-8	TRBJ1-3	TRBD1	TGTGCCAGCAGCAGACAGGGTGGAAACACCATATATTTT	CASSRQGGNTIYF
-	TRBV4-1	TRBJ2-7	-	TGCGCCAGCAGGCTAGAAGGAGGACCCTCCTACGAGCAGTACTTC	CASRLEGGPSYEQYF
-	TRBV28	TRBJ1-1	-	TGTGCCAGCAGGGTCCATCGGCGGGGGCTGAACACTGAAGCTTTCTTT	CASRVHRRGLNTEAFF
-	TRBV27	TRBJ1-1	-	TGTGCCAGCAGTTTACGGGGGCTAATGAACACTGAAGCTTTCTTT	CASSLRGLMNTEAFF
-	TRBV10-3	TRBJ1-3	TRBD1	TGTGCCATCAGTGCGGACAGGACCTCTGGAAACACCATATATTTT	CAISADRTSGNTIYF
-	TRBV15	TRBJ1-2	-	TGTGCCACCAGCAGAGGAGGCACAAAAACCTATGGCTACACCTTC	CATSRGGTKTYGYTF
-	TRBV7-7	TRBJ2-6	-	TGTGCCAGCAGCTTAGACAGCTCTGGGGCCAACGTCCTGACTTTC	CASSLDSSGANVLTF
few	TRBV6-5	TRBJ2-1	-	TGTGCCAGCAGCACCGACCCGAGCTCCTACAATGAGCAGTTCTTC	CASSTDPSSYNEQFF
-	TRBV5-6	TRBJ2-7	TRBD1	TGTGCCAGCAGCCTTTTCTTGGGACAGGGGTCGTACGAGCAGTACTTC	CASSLFLGQGSYEQYF
-	TRBV29-1	TRBJ1-5	-	TGCAGCGTTGGGGGGACAAAGGATCAGCCCCAGCATTTT	CSVGGTKDQPQHF
once	TRBV28	TRBJ1-5	-	TGTGCCAGCACCCTAGGACAGATTGATCAGCCCCAGCATTTT	CASTLGQIDQPQHF
-	TRBV5-1	TRBJ1-1	-	TGCGCCAGCAGCCACGGGAGGAACACTGAAGCTTTCTTT	CASSHGRNTEAFF
-	TRBV5-1	TRBJ2-5	-	TGCGCCAGCAGCTTGTCTGGACTACCAGAGACCCAGTACTTC	CASSLSGLPETQYF
-	TRBV29-1	TRBJ2-7	TRBD1	TGCAGTACAACGACAGGGGGCCTCTACGAGCAGTACTTC	CSTTTGGLYEQYF
-	TRBV11-2	TRBJ2-1	TRBD2	TGTGCCAGCAGCTTTTCGGCCGGGACTAGCTCTTACAATGAGCAGTTCTTC	CASSFSAGTSSYNEQFF
-	TRBV5-1	TRBJ1-2	TRBD1	TGCGCCAGCAGCTTCGACAGGGAGGGCTACACCTTC	CASSFDREGYTF